The next 27 T cell receptor beta chains were all read from a single sample in a study of blood T cell repertoires in COVID-19. Clones were read by immunoSEQ multiplex PCR, and TCRdb kept only the in-frame ones, dropping some. The table shows 310,000 or so clones, with approximately 90% occurring only once. The specimen sequenced was peripheral blood. These receptors came from a young woman with COVID-19, enrolled during active disease.

The chain carries TRBV5-1 and TRBJ2-1, with 8 bases fitting TRBD2. Germline V gene sequence: CDR1 SGHRS, CDR2 YFSETQ. The CDR3 runs to 17 residues. Trimming took 0 bases from V and 2 from J; bases not matched to a gene: 7. The CDR3 here is CASSLGQREITYNEQFF. The CDR3 region has the DNA TGCGCCAGCAGCTTGGGCCAGCGGGAGATCACCTACAATGAGCAGTTCTTC.

The CDR3 bases are TGTGCCAGCAGCTTAGGGGCAGGGCTTGGAAACACCATATATTTT. This codes for CASSLGAGLGNTIYF. The chain is built from TRBV7-2 and TRBJ1-3, with a tentative D call TRBD1 (5 bases). Germline V gene lookup returns CDR1 SGHTA and CDR2 FQGNSA. There are 15 residues in the CDR3. V dropped 1 base and J dropped 3 bases, with 10 bases sitting between them.

The V gene is TRBV18, the J gene TRBJ2-1, with D perhaps TRBD2 (7 bases). Germline-derived CDR1 and CDR2 are KGHSH and LQKENI. CDR3 length: 14 amino acids. With 4 bases removed from V and 8 bases from J, the gap between germline ends came to 15 bases. As DNA, the CDR3 is TGTGCCAGCTCACTCGGGGGCGGGAGCGATGAGCAGTTCTTC. Its translation is CASSLGGGSDEQFF.

This chain's CDR3 is CASSSPGQGNGYTF. The CDR3 nucleotides read TGCGCCAGCAGCTCTCCGGGACAGGGGAATGGCTACACCTTC. The chain couples TRBV5-1 to TRBJ1-2, with 10 bases fitting TRBD1. The CDR3 contains 14 residues. Per the germline V gene, CDR1 is SGHRS and CDR2 is YFSETQ. Trimming at V came to 3 bases and at J to 6 bases, leaving 5 bases not matched to a gene.

The chain couples TRBV28 to TRBJ2-5; 7 nucleotides line up with TRBD1. This CDR3 has 14 residues. Germline CDR1 MDHEN, CDR2 SYDVKM. Trimming at V came to 6 bases and at J to 1 base, leaving 5 bases not matched to a gene. The CDR3 DNA sequence: TGTGCCAGCAGCTACAGGGGTGGCCAAGAGACCCAGTACTTC. Translating it yields CASSYRGGQETQYF.

The chain joins TRBV5-6 to TRBJ1-1, with unresolved D. Trimming pared 0 bases from V and 2 bases from J, leaving 8 bases between. Germline CDR1 is SGHDT and CDR2 is YYEEEE. The CDR3 extends over 14 amino acids. CDR3 coding DNA: TGTGCCAGCAGCTTGGGCGGCAGAAACACTGAAGCTTTCTTT. Protein product: CASSLGGRNTEAFF.

This rearrangement joins TRBV3-1 (or the pseudogene TRBV3-2) to TRBJ1-2; unclear D gene. The V end was cut by 4 bases, the J end by 2 bases, with 8 bases between. Germline CDR1 is LGHDT and CDR2 is YNNKEL (reference sequence). This CDR3 has 13 amino acids. The CDR3 reads CASSPTTNYGYTF. The CDR3 nucleotides read TGTGCCAGCAGCCCAACTACGAACTATGGCTACACCTTC.

The V gene is TRBV3-1 (or the pseudogene TRBV3-2), the J gene TRBJ1-2; D possibly corresponds to TRBD1 (5 bases). The CDR3 is 12 amino acids. Between the trimmed V and J ends, which lost 4 bases and 7 bases, there was a span of 10 bases. Germline V gene lookup returns CDR1 LGHDT and CDR2 YNNKEL (reference sequence). The CDR3 DNA is TGTGCCAGCAGCCCGGGCGGGGGTGGCTACACCTTC. Translated: CASSPGGGGYTF.

The chain uses TRBV19 and TRBJ1-1, with unresolved D. The CDR3 extends over 12 amino acids. Germline V lookup: CDR1 LNHDA, CDR2 SQIVND (reference sequence). V gave up 3 bases and J gave up 1 base, with 3 bases separating them. Here the CDR3 reads CASSIWNTEAFF. Here the CDR3 DNA reads TGTGCCAGTAGTATCTGGAACACTGAAGCTTTCTTT.

This clone was seen just once. The chain employs TRBV30 and TRBJ1-1; D is unclear. V was trimmed by 0 bases and J by 9 bases, leaving 8 bases between them. This CDR3 is 11 amino acids long. Per the germline V gene, CDR1 is GTSNPN and CDR2 is SVGIG (reference sequence). The CDR3 DNA follows: TGTGCCTGGAGTGTAATAGAGAAAGCTTTCTTT. It encodes CAWSVIEKAFF. Filled out from reference TRBV30 and TRBJ1-1, the complete variable domain reads SQTIHQWPATLVQPVGSPLSLECTVEGTSNPNLYWYRQAAGRGLQLLFYSVGIGQISSEVPQNLSASRPQDRQFILSSKKLLLSDSGFYLCAWSVIEKAFFGQGTRLTVV.

The V call is TRBV19, the J call TRBJ1-1; D not resolved. CDR1 and CDR2 (germline): LNHDA, SQIVND (reference sequence). The ends were cut back, 4 bases at V and 1 base at J, with 13 bases in the middle. The CDR3 contains 15 residues. CDR3 loop: CASSTRGLGNTEAFF. Written as DNA, the CDR3 is TGTGCCAGTAGTACCCGAGGACTGGGGAACACTGAAGCTTTCTTT.

A remark on this clone: Mismatch with germline at one junction end may stem from a read error. V usage is TRBV7-9 and J usage is TRBJ2-1, with TRBD2 matching 11 bases. Per the germline V gene, CDR1 is SEHNR and CDR2 is FQNEAQ (reference sequence). The CDR3 has 14 amino acids. CDR3 in amino acids: CASSLAGGGNEQFF. CDR3 DNA sequence: TGTGCCAGCAGCCTAGCGGGAGGTGGAAATGAGCAGTTCTTC. The full variable domain, rest sourced from reference TRBV7-9 and TRBJ2-1, is DTGVSQNPRHKITKRGQNVTFRCDPISEHNRLYWYRQTLGQGPEFLTYFQNEAQLEKSRLLSDRFSAERPKGSFSTLEIQRTEQGDSAMYLCASSLAGGGNEQFFGPGTRLTVL.

V gene TRBV7-3 combines with J gene TRBJ2-2; D is ambiguous. Trimming removed 5 bases at V and 2 bases at J, with 15 bases between. Germline-derived CDR1 and CDR2 are SGHTA and FQGTGA. CDR3 length: 16 residues. The CDR3 nucleotides read TGTGCCAGCAGCCCCACGAGTAGCCGAAACACCGGGGAGCTGTTTTTT. Translating gives CASSPTSSRNTGELFF.

The chain recombines TRBV2 with TRBJ2-5; TRBD2 might be the D (6 bases). Between the trimmed V and J ends, which lost 7 bases and 2 bases, there was a span of 14 bases. The CDR3 length is 14 residues. Germline V gives CDR1 SNHLY, CDR2 FYNNEI. The CDR3 DNA is TGTGCCAGCAAACGGGACTCCACTCAAGAGACCCAGTACTTC. Its protein product is CASKRDSTQETQYF.

V and J are TRBV19 and TRBJ2-1; TRBD1 matches at 11 bases. This CDR3 contains 15 residues. Per germline, CDR1 LNHDA and CDR2 SQIVND (reference sequence). The V and J ends lost 4 bases and 3 bases, in that order; junction bases with no gene match: 2. The CDR3 here is CASSTGQGGYNEQFF. The CDR3 coding sequence is TGTGCCAGTAGTACGGGACAGGGGGGCTACAATGAGCAGTTCTTC.

The V gene is TRBV28, the J gene TRBJ2-7, with D possibly TRBD2 on 6 matching bases. The CDR3 consists of 14 residues. CDR1 is MDHEN, CDR2 SYDVKM, per germline. V gave up 1 base and J gave up 3 bases, with 10 bases separating them. CDR3 loop: CASSLFVGGYEQYF. The CDR3 DNA follows: TGTGCCAGCAGTTTATTTGTCGGGGGCTACGAGCAGTACTTC. The whole variable domain, filled in from reference TRBV28 and TRBJ2-7, reads DVKVTQSSRYLVKRTGEKVFLECVQDMDHENMFWYRQDPGLGLRLIYFSYDVKMKEKGDIPEGYSVSREKKERFSLILESASTNQTSMYLCASSLFVGGYEQYFGPGTRLTVT.

The chain recombines TRBV5-6 with TRBJ1-2, with D possibly TRBD1 on 5 matching bases. V lost 0 bases and J 1 base, leaving 7 bases between the germline ends. CDR1 is SGHDT, CDR2 YYEEEE, per germline. CDR3 length: 14 residues. The CDR3 loop reads CASSLGQNNYGYTF. CDR3 sequence (DNA): TGTGCCAGCAGCTTGGGACAGAATAACTATGGCTACACCTTC.

The chain employs TRBV30 and TRBJ1-4, with D maybe TRBD1 (5 bases). The ends were cut back, 0 bases at V and 7 bases at J, with 12 bases in the middle. This CDR3 has 14 amino acids. The germline V gene has CDR1 GTSNPN and CDR2 SVGIG (reference sequence). The CDR3 here is CAWSVIGRGEKLFF. In DNA, the CDR3 is TGTGCCTGGAGTGTAATAGGGAGGGGTGAAAAACTGTTTTTT. The variable domain in full, with the rest retrieved from reference TRBV30 and TRBJ1-4, is SQTIHQWPATLVQPVGSPLSLECTVEGTSNPNLYWYRQAAGRGLQLLFYSVGIGQISSEVPQNLSASRPQDRQFILSSKKLLLSDSGFYLCAWSVIGRGEKLFFGSGTQLSVL.

The rearrangement uses TRBV7-2 and TRBJ1-2; D may be TRBD1 (5 bases). Germline CDR1 SGHTA, CDR2 FQGNSA. The CDR3 consists of 15 residues. Trimming took off 1 base at V and 3 bases at J, with 12 bases between the two ends. CDR3 amino acids: CASSLVSQGHYGYTF. For the CDR3, the DNA is TGTGCCAGCAGCTTAGTGAGCCAGGGCCACTATGGCTACACCTTC.

DNA of the CDR3: TGTGCCAGTAGTATATCGGACAGCAGCCTTTTCGAGCAGTACTTC. It translates to CASSISDSSLFEQYF. The rearrangement joins TRBV19 to TRBJ2-7; D perhaps matches TRBD1 (6 bases). The V gene lost 2 bases and the J gene lost 6 bases, with 17 bases spanning the gap. The CDR3 spans 15 residues. Germline V gene sequence: CDR1 LNHDA, CDR2 SQIVND (reference sequence).

This chain uses TRBV30 with TRBJ2-7; D is unresolved. V was shortened by 1 base and J by 6 bases, with 7 bases between the two germline ends. The CDR3 is made up of 11 amino acids. Germline V gene data show CDR1 as GTSNPN and CDR2 as SVGIG (reference sequence). The CDR3 region has the DNA TGTGCCTGGAGTGCCTCCGTCGAGCAGTACTTC. It specifies CAWSASVEQYF.

The V and J genes are TRBV2 and TRBJ1-1, with D possibly matching TRBD1 (5 bases). Deletions cut 7 bases from V and 7 bases from J, with 16 bases between. Germline CDR1 reads SNHLY; CDR2 reads FYNNEI. The CDR3 has 13 amino acids. The CDR3 DNA follows: TGTGCCAGCACCTTAGCGGGGACCGGTGAAGCTTTCTTT. This gives the protein CASTLAGTGEAFF.

The chain links TRBV19 to TRBJ2-7; 7 nucleotides agree with TRBD1. V shed 3 bases, J shed 9 bases, and the junction held 14 bases outside the gene matches. CDR1 is LNHDA and CDR2 is SQIVND in the germline V gene (reference sequence). The CDR3 totals 15 residues. DNA of the CDR3: TGTGCCAGTAGTATCCGACAGGGTGAGAGTGGAAGGCAGTACTTC. This translates into CASSIRQGESGRQYF.

This clone is a singleton in its sample. The chain couples TRBV19 to TRBJ2-2; a weak D match, TRBD2 (6 bases). V was shortened by 3 bases and J by 6 bases, with 14 bases between the two germline ends. The germline V gene has CDR1 LNHDA and CDR2 SQIVND (reference sequence). This CDR3 region has 15 residues. DNA for the CDR3: TGTGCCAGTAGTATTTTAACAGGCGGGGCCGGGGAGCTGTTTTTT. Protein: CASSILTGGAGELFF.

The CDR3 region has the DNA TGTGCCAGCACCCCAGGGACATTTAACACTGAAGCTTTCTTT. Protein sequence: CASTPGTFNTEAFF. This rearrangement joins TRBV6-5 to TRBJ1-1; weak D call: TRBD1 (6 bases). The V gene's germline CDR1 is MNHEY and CDR2 SVGAGI. This CDR3 is built from 14 residues. The V end was cut by 7 bases, the J end by 2 bases, with 14 bases between.

This chain joins TRBV27 and TRBJ2-7; 8 bases match TRBD1. Germline V gene data show CDR1 as MNHEY and CDR2 as SMNVEV (reference sequence). V dropped 4 bases and J dropped 5; count of bases not matched to a gene: 10. The CDR3 extends over 15 amino acids. CDR3 sequence (DNA): TGTGCCAGCAGTTCCACAGGGGGGAGCTGGGACGAGCAGTACTTC. Translated: CASSSTGGSWDEQYF.

This clone has just a few counts. The chain couples TRBV6-4 to TRBJ1-2; tentative D call: TRBD1 (6 bases). Germline CDR1 and CDR2: MRHNA and SNTAGT. V was cut by 0 bases and J by 4 bases, with 12 bases left in between. The CDR3 consists of 15 residues. Here the CDR3 reads CASSDSTTGPYGYTF. In DNA form, the CDR3 reads TGTGCCAGCAGTGACTCGACGACAGGCCCCTATGGCTACACCTTC.